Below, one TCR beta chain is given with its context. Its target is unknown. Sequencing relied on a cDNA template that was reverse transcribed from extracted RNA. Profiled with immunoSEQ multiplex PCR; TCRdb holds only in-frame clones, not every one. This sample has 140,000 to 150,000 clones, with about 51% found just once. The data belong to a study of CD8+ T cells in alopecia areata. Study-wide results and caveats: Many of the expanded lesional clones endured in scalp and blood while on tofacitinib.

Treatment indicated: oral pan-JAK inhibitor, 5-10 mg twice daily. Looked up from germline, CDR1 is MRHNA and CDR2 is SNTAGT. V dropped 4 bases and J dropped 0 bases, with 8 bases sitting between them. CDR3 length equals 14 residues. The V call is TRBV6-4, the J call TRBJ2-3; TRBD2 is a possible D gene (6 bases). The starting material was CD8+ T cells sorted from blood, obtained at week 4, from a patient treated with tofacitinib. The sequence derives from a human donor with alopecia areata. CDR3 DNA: TGTGCCAGCAGTGCCGGGACTAGCACAGATACGCAGTATTTT. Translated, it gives CASSAGTSTDTQYF.